These 30 T cell receptor beta chains originate from one sample sequenced in a study of Ad26.COV2.S vaccination and SARS-CoV-2 variants. Treatment of the sample: 19 received Ad26.COV2.S at low or high dose, single or two shots; roughly five received placebo; per-sample allocation not given. The samples were gathered on day 63 after the first injection of vaccine or placebo. The method was immunoSEQ multiplex PCR; TCRdb's version includes in-frame clones alone and lacks a portion of them. The sample records about 350,000 clones, roughly 84% being singletons. The starting material was peripheral blood, obtained in a trial of Ad26.COV2.S vaccine versus placebo. All receptors derive from a person aged 18-65 years who received the Ad26.COV2.S COVID-19 vaccine or a placebo.

The CDR3 DNA reads TGTGCCAGCAGCCGGGCAGGGAGCTCCTACGAGCAGTACTTC. Amino acids: CASSRAGSSYEQYF. The V gene is TRBV7-9, the J gene TRBJ2-7, with D possibly being TRBD1 or TRBD2 (5 bases each). With 5 bases removed from V and 0 bases from J, the gap between germline ends came to 11 bases. This CDR3 comprises 14 residues. The germline gives CDR1 SEHNR, CDR2 FQNEAQ (reference sequence).

The V and J genes are TRBV9 and TRBJ1-6; D may be TRBD1 (6 bases). The CDR3 length is 15 residues. Trimming stripped 3 bases from V and 6 bases from J, with 13 bases between. Looked up from germline, CDR1 is SGDLS and CDR2 is YYNGEE. Written as DNA, the CDR3 is TGTGCCAGCAGCGCCCAGGGGAGTCGTAATTCACCCCTCCACTTT. Its protein is CASSAQGSRNSPLHF.

The chain uses TRBV4-1 and TRBJ2-1; 14 positions agree with TRBD2. Germline V CDR1 and CDR2: MGHRA, YSYEKL. V was pared by 0 bases and J by 4 bases, with 2 bases of the junction left unmatched. The CDR3 runs to 17 residues. CDR3 bases: TGCGCCAGCAGCCAAGACGGGACTAGCGGGGGATACAATGAGCAGTTCTTC. Its protein product is CASSQDGTSGGYNEQFF.

For this clone: The junction departs from the called germline gene at one end, perhaps through a read error. V gene TRBV30 combines with J gene TRBJ2-5; tentative D call: TRBD2 (7 bases). This CDR3 is built from 15 residues. The germline V gene has CDR1 GTSNPN and CDR2 SVGIG (reference sequence). As DNA, the CDR3 is TGTGCGTGGAGTTATGGGGGGGGGCAGCAAGAGACCCAGTACTTC. Protein product: CAWSYGGGQQETQYF.

The V call is TRBV5-5, the J call TRBJ2-7; TRBD2 aligns across 12 bases. Germline CDR1 reads SGHKS; CDR2 reads YYEKEE (reference sequence). Losses at the gene ends were 5 bases for V and 12 bases for J; bases not matched to a gene: 12. The CDR3 is 14 residues long. The CDR3 DNA reads TGTGCCAGCAGGTCCGGGACTAGCGGGCCTCGGGGGTACTTC. As protein: CASRSGTSGPRGYF. Based on the CDR3 plus reference TRBV5-5 and TRBJ2-7, the full variable domain is DAGVTQSPTHLIKTRGQQVTLRCSPISGHKSVSWYQQVLGQGPQFIFQYYEKEERGRGNFPDRFSARQFPNYSSELNVNALLLGDSALYLCASRSGTSGPRGYFGPGTRLTVT.

CDR3 region: CAWSGGGETGYTF. The CDR3 DNA follows: TGTGCCTGGAGTGGAGGGGGGGAAACTGGCTACACCTTC. The chain carries TRBV30 and TRBJ1-2, with D maybe TRBD1 (6 bases). The V gene lost 1 base and the J gene lost 7 bases, with 13 bases spanning the gap. Germline lookup yields CDR1 GTSNPN and CDR2 SVGIG (reference sequence). The CDR3 has 13 amino acids. The entire variable domain, with the rest obtained from reference TRBV30 and TRBJ1-2, is as follows: SQTIHQWPATLVQPVGSPLSLECTVEGTSNPNLYWYRQAAGRGLQLLFYSVGIGQISSEVPQNLSASRPQDRQFILSSKKLLLSDSGFYLCAWSGGGETGYTFGSGTRLTVV.

As concerns this clone: Other nucleotide sequences in the sample specify the same CDR3. The chain has TRBV11-3 and TRBJ2-2; D is possibly TRBD2 (6 bases). Germline assignment: CDR1 SGHNT and CDR2 YENEEA. The CDR3 is made up of 14 amino acids. Trimming took 0 bases from V and 5 from J, leaving 7 bases between them. The CDR3 reads CASSLDRGTGELFF. Here the CDR3 DNA reads TGTGCCAGCAGCTTAGATCGGGGGACCGGGGAGCTGTTTTTT.

The gene calls are TRBV7-8 and TRBJ2-3, with no clear D. Germline V CDR1 and CDR2: SGHVS, FQNEAQ. This CDR3 spans 14 amino acids. V was shortened by 1 base and J by 3 bases, with 8 bases between the two germline ends. The CDR3 here is CASSLVQVTDTQYF. The DNA of the CDR3 is TGTGCCAGCAGCTTAGTTCAAGTGACAGATACGCAGTATTTT.

The rearrangement uses TRBV10-1 and TRBJ2-2; 14 bases match TRBD2. After removal of 6 bases from V and 6 bases from J, the junction contained 6 bases not matched to a gene. Germline V gene data show CDR1 as WNHNN and CDR2 as SYGVQD (reference sequence). The CDR3 runs to 16 residues. CDR3 in DNA: TGCGCCAGCAGAGGGACTAGCGGGGGTCGCCCCGGGGAGCTGTTTTTT. Its protein product is CASRGTSGGRPGELFF.

The chain employs TRBV27 and TRBJ2-1, with 8 bases aligning to TRBD1. Per the germline V gene, CDR1 is MNHEY and CDR2 is SMNVEV (reference sequence). The CDR3 runs 15 residues. V was pared by 7 bases and J by 4 bases, with 9 bases of the junction left unmatched. CDR3 DNA: TGTGCCAGCACACCCGGGACAGGAGGGTACAATGAGCAGTTCTTC. Amino acid sequence: CASTPGTGGYNEQFF.

This sequence joins TRBV6-4 and TRBJ2-1; 14 bases line up with TRBD2. CDR1 and CDR2 from the germline V gene are MRHNA and SNTAGT. The CDR3 sequence is 15 residues long. V shed 6 bases, J shed 6 bases, and the junction held 4 bases outside the gene matches. Here the CDR3 reads CASSPGTSGSNEQFF. Written as DNA, the CDR3 is TGTGCCAGCAGCCCCGGGACTAGCGGGAGCAATGAGCAGTTCTTC.

The chain is built from TRBV12-3 or TRBV12-4 and TRBJ2-2, with 8 bases identical to TRBD1. The CDR3 contains 13 residues. V trimming: 6 bases; J trimming: 6 bases; junction bases outside the gene matches: 3. CDR3 region: CASSPTGAGELFF. The CDR3 DNA reads as TGTGCCAGCAGCCCGACAGGGGCCGGGGAGCTGTTTTTT.

This chain uses TRBV15 with TRBJ2-7; 9 bases are a match to TRBD1. CDR1 LNHNV and CDR2 YYDKDF come from the germline V gene (reference sequence). Germline trimming cut 0 bases from V and 3 bases from J; bases unmatched to any gene: 12. This CDR3 has 18 amino acids. Here the CDR3 reads CATSRDGRGDRALYEQYF. The CDR3 nucleotides read TGTGCCACCAGCAGAGATGGGAGAGGGGACAGGGCTCTCTACGAGCAGTACTTC. Drawing the rest from reference TRBV15 and TRBJ2-7, the complete variable domain is DAMVIQNPRYQVTQFGKPVTLSCSQTLNHNVMYWYQQKSSQAPKLLFHYYDKDFNNEADTPDNFQSRRPNTSFCFLDIRSPGLGDTAMYLCATSRDGRGDRALYEQYFGPGTRLTVT.

This clone was seen just once. This chain joins TRBV10-1 and TRBJ2-7; 8 positions agree with TRBD1. This CDR3 is built from 14 residues. Germline loops: CDR1 WNHNN, CDR2 SYGVQD (reference sequence). Losses at the gene ends were 2 bases for V and 3 bases for J; bases not matched to a gene: 3. The DNA of the CDR3 is TGCGCCAGCAGTGAGCCAGGGGGCCGCTACGAGCAGTACTTC. The encoded protein is CASSEPGGRYEQYF.

This chain connects TRBV10-3 to TRBJ2-2; unclear D gene. The CDR3 is 16 residues long. In germline, CDR1 is ENHRY, CDR2 SYGVKD. V was clipped by 1 base and J by 2 bases, with 11 bases between them. CDR3 DNA sequence: TGTGCCATCAGTGAGTTCGGTGATAGAAACACCGGGGAGCTGTTTTTT. It yields the protein CAISEFGDRNTGELFF.

V usage is TRBV5-1 and J usage is TRBJ1-2; D unclear. The CDR3 totals 15 residues. Germline V gives CDR1 SGHRS, CDR2 YFSETQ. Trimming shortened V by 0 bases and J by 8 bases, and 17 bases separated the two germline ends. The CDR3 DNA sequence: TGCGCCAGCAGCTTGGACGGGCTAGGTCTATTCGGCTACACCTTC. Its protein product is CASSLDGLGLFGYTF.

The rearrangement links TRBV7-6 to TRBJ1-1; a possible D gene is TRBD1 (6 bases). V lost 8 bases and J lost 4, with 17 bases in between. The CDR3 extends over 14 amino acids. Germline V gene lookup returns CDR1 SGHVS and CDR2 FNYEAQ. CDR3 nucleotide sequence: TGTGCCAGCGCGAGGGGGGTAGGCAGCACTGAAGCTTTCTTT. It codes for CASARGVGSTEAFF.

The V gene is TRBV5-1, the J gene TRBJ1-2; no clear D gene. Trimming pared 4 bases from V and 2 bases from J, leaving 18 bases between. The CDR3 is 16 amino acids. Germline V gives CDR1 SGHRS, CDR2 YFSETQ. The CDR3 DNA follows: TGCGCCAGCAGCACCGGGGAAGTTTCGGAGAACTATGGCTACACCTTC. This encodes CASSTGEVSENYGYTF. Together with reference TRBV5-1 and TRBJ1-2, the CDR3 gives the full variable domain: KAGVTQTPRYLIKTRGQQVTLSCSPISGHRSVSWYQQTPGQGLQFLFEYFSETQRNKGNFPGRFSGRQFSNSRSEMNVSTLELGDSALYLCASSTGEVSENYGYTFGSGTRLTVV.

The chain uses TRBV4-3 and TRBJ1-1; 10 positions match TRBD1. Germline trimming cut 1 base from V and 5 bases from J; bases unmatched to any gene: 10. This CDR3 is built from 17 residues. Germline V gene lookup returns CDR1 LGHNA and CDR2 YSLEER. The CDR3 sequence: CASSQVPDRGRRTEAFF. For the CDR3, the DNA is TGCGCCAGCAGCCAAGTCCCCGACAGGGGGCGAAGGACTGAAGCTTTCTTT.

This chain connects TRBV6-4 to TRBJ2-7; a possible D gene is TRBD2 (6 bases). V lost 0 bases, J lost 2 bases, and 20 bases lay in between. The CDR3 runs to 18 residues. From germline, CDR1 is MRHNA and CDR2 SNTAGT. This chain's CDR3 is CASSDSCWRVGHPYEQYF. In nucleotides, the CDR3 is TGTGCCAGCAGTGACTCGTGTTGGAGGGTCGGACACCCCTACGAGCAGTACTTC.

The table lists this clone with a count of one. The gene calls are TRBV9 and TRBJ1-1; TRBD1 matches 7 bases. This CDR3 has 13 residues. V lost 6 bases, J lost 0 bases, and 2 bases stayed unmatched. Germline V CDR1 and CDR2: SGDLS, YYNGEE. CDR3 region: CASMGQLNTEAFF. The CDR3 bases are TGTGCCAGCATGGGACAGTTGAACACTGAAGCTTTCTTT.

The V call is TRBV28, the J call TRBJ2-7; TRBD1 matches at 8 bases. The CDR3 runs 14 residues. Trimming took 1 base from V and 5 from J; bases not matched to a gene: 4. The germline CDR1 and CDR2 sequences are MDHEN and SYDVKM. The CDR3 nucleotides are TGTGCCAGCAGTTTATCCAGGGGGCCAGACGAGCAGTACTTC. Translation gives CASSLSRGPDEQYF.

This chain links TRBV5-6 with TRBJ2-2; tentative D call: TRBD2 (5 bases). Deletions cut 0 bases from V and 6 bases from J, with 12 bases between. The germline gives CDR1 SGHDT, CDR2 YYEEEE. This CDR3 contains 15 residues. The CDR3 here is CASSLGLERPGELFF. The CDR3 coding sequence is TGTGCCAGCAGCTTGGGCCTCGAGCGGCCCGGGGAGCTGTTTTTT.

The chain is built from TRBV18 and TRBJ2-3; D possibly corresponds to TRBD1 (6 bases). Germline V gene sequence: CDR1 KGHSH, CDR2 LQKENI. This CDR3 has 15 amino acids. V was clipped by 5 bases and J by 4 bases, with 16 bases between them. DNA of the CDR3: TGTGCCAGCTCAAACAACAGGGATCGTGCAGATACGCAGTATTTT. It specifies CASSNNRDRADTQYF.

The chain is built from TRBV19 and TRBJ2-2, with 7 bases identical to TRBD1. V lost 4 bases, J lost 6 bases, and 8 bases stayed unmatched. Germline CDR1 is LNHDA and CDR2 is SQIVND (reference sequence). CDR3 size: 15 residues. CDR3 amino acids: CASSTTTQGAGELFF. CDR3 nucleotide sequence: TGTGCCAGTAGTACCACTACCCAGGGGGCCGGGGAGCTGTTTTTT.

The chain couples TRBV18 to TRBJ2-5; D is unresolved. Germline V CDR1 and CDR2: KGHSH, LQKENI. CDR3 length: 12 residues. The V end was cut by 4 bases, the J end by 5 bases, with 8 bases between. The CDR3 coding sequence is TGTGCCAGCTCACGTCTCGGGGAGACCCAGTACTTC. Translated, it gives CASSRLGETQYF.

This chain joins TRBV27 and TRBJ2-7; TRBD2 is a possible D gene (6 bases). Germline-derived CDR1 and CDR2 are MNHEY and SMNVEV (reference sequence). This CDR3 is built from 14 residues. The V end was cut by 0 bases, the J end by 2 bases, with 8 bases between. In DNA, the CDR3 is TGTGCCAGCAGTTTATCCCCGGGAGCCTACGAGCAGTACTTC. Protein product: CASSLSPGAYEQYF.

The chain joins TRBV18 to TRBJ2-3, with TRBD2 as a possible D gene (5 bases). Looked up from germline, CDR1 is KGHSH and CDR2 is LQKENI. Trimming stripped 3 bases from V and 6 bases from J, with 7 bases between. The CDR3 length is 12 residues. The CDR3, as DNA: TGTGCCAGCTCACCTACGGGGGATACGCAGTATTTT. Translation: CASSPTGDTQYF.

This clone was seen more than once but under ten times. The chain recombines TRBV6-4 with TRBJ1-6; 7 nucleotides match TRBD1. CDR3 length: 14 amino acids. Trimming cost V 5 bases and J 8 bases; bases outside gene matches: 6. In germline, CDR1 is MRHNA, CDR2 SNTAGT. The CDR3 loop reads CASSMDRSYSPLHF. DNA for the CDR3: TGTGCCAGCAGTATGGACAGGTCGTATTCACCCCTCCACTTT.

The chain is built from TRBV6-2 or TRBV6-3 and TRBJ1-5; perhaps TRBD1 as D (5 bases). This CDR3 region has 14 residues. V was pared by 3 bases and J by 4 bases, with 10 bases between. The germline CDR1 and CDR2 sequences are MNHEY and SVGEGT. The CDR3 spells CASSYDSLNQPQHF. CDR3 nucleotide sequence: TGTGCCAGCAGTTATGACAGTCTTAATCAGCCCCAGCATTTT.